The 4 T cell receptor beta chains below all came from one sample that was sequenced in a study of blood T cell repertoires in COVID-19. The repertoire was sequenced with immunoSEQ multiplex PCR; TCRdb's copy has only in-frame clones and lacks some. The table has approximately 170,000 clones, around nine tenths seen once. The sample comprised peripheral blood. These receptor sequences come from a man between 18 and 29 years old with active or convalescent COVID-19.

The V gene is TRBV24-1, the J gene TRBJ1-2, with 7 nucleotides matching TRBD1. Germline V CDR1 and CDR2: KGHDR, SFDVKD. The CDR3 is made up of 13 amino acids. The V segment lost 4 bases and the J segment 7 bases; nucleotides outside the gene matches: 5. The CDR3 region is CATSDHRGRGYTF. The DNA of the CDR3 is TGTGCCACCAGTGACCACAGGGGACGTGGCTACACCTTC.

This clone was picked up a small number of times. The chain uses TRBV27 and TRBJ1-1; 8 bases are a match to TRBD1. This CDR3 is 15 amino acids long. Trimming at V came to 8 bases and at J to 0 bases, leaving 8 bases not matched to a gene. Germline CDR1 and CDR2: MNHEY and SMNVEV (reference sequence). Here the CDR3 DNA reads TGTGCCAGCTCTCTTAGACAGGGGATGAACACTGAAGCTTTCTTT. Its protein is CASSLRQGMNTEAFF.

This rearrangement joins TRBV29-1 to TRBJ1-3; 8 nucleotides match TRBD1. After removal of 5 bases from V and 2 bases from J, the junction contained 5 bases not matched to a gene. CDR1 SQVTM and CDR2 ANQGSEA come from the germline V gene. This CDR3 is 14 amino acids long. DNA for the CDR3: TGCAGCGTTACCGGACAGGGTCCTGGAAACACCATATATTTT. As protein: CSVTGQGPGNTIYF.

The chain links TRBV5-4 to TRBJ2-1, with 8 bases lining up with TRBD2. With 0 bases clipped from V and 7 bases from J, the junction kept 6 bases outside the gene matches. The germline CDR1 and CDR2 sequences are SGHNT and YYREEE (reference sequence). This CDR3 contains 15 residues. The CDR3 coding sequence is TGTGCCAGCAGCTTGGAAGCGGGAGTGGAGAATGAGCAGTTCTTC. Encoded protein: CASSLEAGVENEQFF.